Following are 9 T cell receptor beta chains from one sample sequenced in a study of Ad26.COV2.S vaccination and SARS-CoV-2 variants. Sequencing used immunoSEQ multiplex PCR; TCRdb keeps in-frame clones, though not all of them. Among 85,000 to 120,000 clones listed, around 81% were seen once. This material consisted of peripheral blood, taken after recovery from COVID-19. These receptors all stem from a human donor who had recovered from COVID-19.

The rearrangement uses TRBV4-1 and TRBJ2-5; TRBD1 aligns across 7 bases. The J segment lost 7 bases and the V segment lost 0 bases, leaving 14 bases of the junction unmatched. The CDR3 is 17 residues long. Per germline, CDR1 MGHRA and CDR2 YSYEKL. CDR3: CASSQDRDPGGSRTQYF. CDR3 DNA sequence: TGCGCCAGCAGCCAAGATAGGGACCCAGGGGGATCTCGGACCCAGTACTTC.

The chain has TRBV6-5 and TRBJ2-7; D unclear. The CDR3 loop spans 12 amino acids. V gave up 7 bases and J gave up 4 bases, with 11 bases separating them. Germline CDR1 reads MNHEY; CDR2 reads SVGAGI. In DNA form, the CDR3 reads TGTGCCAGCATGAGGCGGTCGTACGAGCAGTACTTC. It yields the protein CASMRRSYEQYF.

A word on this clone: The CDR3 end shows no conserved phenylalanine or tryptophan, and so a read error is likely. It is unclear where the CDR3 begins or ends on the DNA, so no DNA is shown, and the CDR3 is as TCRdb lists it. The CDR3 is CASSLDPGDRVVL. This chain joins TRBV7-2 and TRBJ2-7; no check of the table's D call, TRBD1, against the DNA was made. The germline V gene encodes CDR1 SGHTA and CDR2 FQGNSA. A total of 13 residues make up the CDR3, ends included.

This chain joins TRBV2 and TRBJ1-4; D not certain. There are 13 residues in the CDR3. The V gene's germline CDR1 is SNHLY and CDR2 FYNNEI. V was trimmed by 6 bases and J by 8 bases, leaving 13 bases between them. CDR3 DNA sequence: TGTGCCAGCAGGGGCAATGTGGAAGAAAAACTGTTTTTT. Translated, it gives CASRGNVEEKLFF.

This sequence joins TRBV6-6 and TRBJ2-2; perhaps TRBD2 as D (6 bases). The CDR3 spans 14 residues. V lost 5 bases to trimming and J lost 4 bases, with 11 bases between them. In germline, CDR1 is MNHNY, CDR2 SVGAGI (reference sequence). CDR3 in amino acids: CASSAGLITGELFF. The CDR3 region has the DNA TGTGCCAGCAGTGCGGGACTTATCACCGGGGAGCTGTTTTTT.

The CDR3 nucleotides read TGCGCCAGCAGCCAAAGACGGGCGGGGGGGCCGGTAGATACGCAGTATTTT. Translated, it gives CASSQRRAGGPVDTQYF. The chain couples TRBV4-1 to TRBJ2-3; 9 positions match TRBD2. The germline V gene encodes CDR1 MGHRA and CDR2 YSYEKL. The length of the CDR3 is 17 residues. J was trimmed by 5 bases and V by 2 bases; bases with no gene match: 11.

The gene calls are TRBV9 and TRBJ2-7; TRBD1 matches 11 bases. Germline V CDR1 and CDR2: SGDLS, YYNGEE. The CDR3 has 16 amino acids. V gave up 4 bases and J gave up 2 bases; unmatched junction bases: 8. This chain's CDR3 is CASSPSGTGGPYEQYF. DNA of the CDR3: TGTGCCAGCAGCCCCTCTGGGACAGGGGGTCCCTACGAGCAGTACTTC.

This clone was counted only a few times. Here the CDR3 reads CASRGQETQYF. CDR3 nucleotide sequence: TGTGCCTCACGGGGGCAAGAGACCCAGTACTTC. This sequence joins TRBV30 and TRBJ2-5; possibly TRBD2 for D (6 bases). The germline V gene has CDR1 GTSNPN and CDR2 SVGIG (reference sequence). Between the trimmed V and J ends, which lost 7 bases and 2 bases, there was a span of 8 bases. The CDR3 is 11 residues long. The whole variable domain, filled in from reference TRBV30 and TRBJ2-5, reads SQTIHQWPATLVQPVGSPLSLECTVEGTSNPNLYWYRQAAGRGLQLLFYSVGIGQISSEVPQNLSASRPQDRQFILSSKKLLLSDSGFYLCASRGQETQYFGPGTRLLVL.

The chain is built from TRBV5-1 and TRBJ2-5, with D perhaps TRBD1 or TRBD2 (5 bases each). Per germline, CDR1 SGHRS and CDR2 YFSETQ. CDR3 size: 15 residues. Trimming took off 3 bases at V and 4 bases at J, with 16 bases between the two ends. The CDR3 sequence: CASSSPSGAGETQYF. CDR3 nucleotides: TGCGCCAGCAGCTCCCCTTCCGGGGCGGGAGAGACCCAGTACTTC. Based on the CDR3 plus reference TRBV5-1 and TRBJ2-5, the full variable domain is KAGVTQTPRYLIKTRGQQVTLSCSPISGHRSVSWYQQTPGQGLQFLFEYFSETQRNKGNFPGRFSGRQFSNSRSEMNVSTLELGDSALYLCASSSPSGAGETQYFGPGTRLLVL.